The 4 T cell receptor beta chains reported below all come from one sample, sequenced in a study of CD8+ T cells in alopecia areata. The sequencing template was cDNA reverse transcribed from extracted RNA. Here immunoSEQ multiplex PCR was the method, and the copy in TCRdb shows in-frame clones only, minus some. The table lists some 130,000 clones, approximately 49% of them singletons. This specimen was CD8+ T cells sorted from blood, taken at week 0. All receptors come from a human donor with alopecia areata.

The rearrangement uses TRBV4-3 and TRBJ2-2; 7 nucleotides line up with TRBD1. From germline, CDR1 is LGHNA and CDR2 YSLEER. This CDR3 comprises 16 residues. The V segment lost 4 bases and the J segment 4 bases; nucleotides outside the gene matches: 9. The CDR3 is CASSPDRVIVTGELFF. The CDR3 DNA reads TGCGCCAGCAGCCCAGACAGGGTTATAGTCACCGGGGAGCTGTTTTTT.

This clone turned up a few times. The V gene is TRBV7-8, the J gene TRBJ1-2; 7 nucleotides agree with TRBD1. Germline loops: CDR1 SGHVS, CDR2 FQNEAQ. This CDR3 has 16 residues. V trimming: 5 bases; J trimming: 2 bases; junction bases outside the gene matches: 11. The CDR3 region is CASSTQDREFNYGYTF. The CDR3 nucleotides read TGTGCCAGCAGCACACAAGACAGGGAGTTCAACTATGGCTACACCTTC.

A few counts support this clone. In DNA form, the CDR3 reads TGTGCCTGGAACGGGGTCAATCCCACCGGGGAGCTGTTTTTT. Protein sequence: CAWNGVNPTGELFF. J is TRBJ2-2 and V is TRBV30, with D tentatively TRBD2 (5 bases). Per germline, CDR1 GTSNPN and CDR2 SVGIG (reference sequence). Deletions cut 4 bases from V and 4 bases from J, with 13 bases between. The CDR3 runs 14 residues.

Of note for this clone: This specimen includes other DNA sequences encoding the same CDR3. The genes are TRBV6-5 and TRBJ1-5; no firm D call. The CDR3 has 14 residues. V gave up 2 bases and J gave up 2 bases, with 7 bases separating them. CDR1 MNHEY and CDR2 SVGAGI come from the germline V gene. The DNA for the CDR3 is TGTGCCAGCAGTTACAGGGAGGGCAATCAGCCCCAGCATTTT. Its protein product is CASSYREGNQPQHF.